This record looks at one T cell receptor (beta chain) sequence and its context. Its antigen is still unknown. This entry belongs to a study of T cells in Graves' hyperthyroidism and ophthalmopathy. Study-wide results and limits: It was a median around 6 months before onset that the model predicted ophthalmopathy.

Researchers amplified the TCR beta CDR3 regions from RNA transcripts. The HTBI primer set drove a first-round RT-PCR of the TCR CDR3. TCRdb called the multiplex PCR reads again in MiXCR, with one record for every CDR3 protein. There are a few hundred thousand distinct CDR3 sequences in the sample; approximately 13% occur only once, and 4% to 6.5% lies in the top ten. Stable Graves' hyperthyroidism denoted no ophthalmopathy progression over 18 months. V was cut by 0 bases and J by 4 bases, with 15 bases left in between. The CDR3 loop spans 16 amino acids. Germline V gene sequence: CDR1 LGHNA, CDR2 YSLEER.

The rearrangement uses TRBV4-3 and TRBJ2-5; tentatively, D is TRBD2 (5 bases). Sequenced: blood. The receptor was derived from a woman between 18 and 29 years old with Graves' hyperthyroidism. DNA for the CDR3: TGCGCCAGCAGCCAAGAGGTCGGGGTGTTGATAGAGACCCAGTACTTC. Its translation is CASSQEVGVLIETQYF.